This T cell receptor beta chain was captured in a study of OX40 agonist ivuxolimab in advanced cancers. CDR1 is SGHDT and CDR2 is YYEEEE in the germline V gene. V lost 3 bases, J lost 3 bases, and 11 bases stayed unmatched. The CDR3 covers 16 residues. The assay was immunoSEQ multiplex PCR, and TCRdb's table has in-frame clones only and misses some. The sample lists 30,000 to 45,000 clones, roughly four fifths occurring once. The TCR comes from an adult with an advanced solid tumor such as melanoma, head and neck, liver or kidney cancer. The specimen comprised CD4+ or CD8+ T cells sorted from blood, sampled in a trial of the OX40 agonist ivuxolimab. The chain recombines TRBV5-6 with TRBJ2-7; TRBD2 matches 8 bases. DNA of the CDR3: TGTGCCAGCAGCTGGGGTCGCGGGAGGATATACTACGAGCAGTACTTC. Its translation: CASSWGRGRIYYEQYF.